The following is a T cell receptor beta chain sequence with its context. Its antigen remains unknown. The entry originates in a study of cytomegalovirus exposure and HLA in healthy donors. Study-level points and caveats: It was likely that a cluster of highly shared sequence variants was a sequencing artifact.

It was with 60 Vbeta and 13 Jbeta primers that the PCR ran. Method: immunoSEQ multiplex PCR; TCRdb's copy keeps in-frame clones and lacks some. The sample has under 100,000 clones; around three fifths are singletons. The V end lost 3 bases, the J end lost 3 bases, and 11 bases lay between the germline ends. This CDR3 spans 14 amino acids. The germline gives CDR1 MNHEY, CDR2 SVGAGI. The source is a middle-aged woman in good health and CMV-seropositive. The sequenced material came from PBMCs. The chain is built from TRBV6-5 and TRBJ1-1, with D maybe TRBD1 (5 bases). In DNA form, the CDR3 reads TGTGCCAGCAGTTATAGGGGCAAGGACACTGAAGCTTTCTTT. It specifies CASSYRGKDTEAFF.